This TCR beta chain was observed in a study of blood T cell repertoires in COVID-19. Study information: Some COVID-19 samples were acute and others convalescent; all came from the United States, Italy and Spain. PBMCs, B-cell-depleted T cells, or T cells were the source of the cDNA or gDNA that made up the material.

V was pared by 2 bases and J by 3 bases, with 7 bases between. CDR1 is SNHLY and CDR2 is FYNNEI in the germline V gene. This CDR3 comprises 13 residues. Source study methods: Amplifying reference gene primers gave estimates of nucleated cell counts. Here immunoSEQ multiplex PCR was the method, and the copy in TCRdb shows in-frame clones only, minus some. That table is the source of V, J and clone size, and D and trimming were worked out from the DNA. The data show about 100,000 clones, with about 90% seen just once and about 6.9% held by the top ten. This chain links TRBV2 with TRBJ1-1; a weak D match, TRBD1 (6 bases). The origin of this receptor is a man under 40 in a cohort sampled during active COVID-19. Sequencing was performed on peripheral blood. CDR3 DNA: TGTGCCAGCAGTGAATCAGGGGACACTGAAGCTTTCTTT. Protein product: CASSESGDTEAFF.